This T cell receptor beta chain was retrieved from a study of Ad26.COV2.S vaccination and SARS-CoV-2 variants. On the study more broadly: Intramuscularly, Ad26.COV2.S was given either once or twice, 56 days apart. Study observations and caveats: Non-spike TCR breadth did not differ much between vaccine and placebo recipients.

The treatment here: 15 to 20 received Ad26.COV2.S at low or high dose, single or two shots; a few received placebo; per-sample allocation not given. Specimen acquisition occurred on day 63 following the initial vaccine or placebo injection. Its platform was an Ad26 vector, and its expressed antigen was Wuhan-strain SARS-CoV-2 spike. V was pared by 4 bases and J by 2 bases, with 11 bases between. CDR3 length equals 14 residues. From germline, CDR1 is KGHSH and CDR2 LQKENI. Comment on this clone: Its antigen is currently unknown.

The data were produced by immunoSEQ multiplex PCR, yet TCRdb's version contains in-frame clones alone and is incomplete. The data show approximately 300,000 clones, about 82% seen once. The specimen comprised peripheral blood, sampled in a trial of Ad26.COV2.S vaccine versus placebo. V usage is TRBV18 and J usage is TRBJ1-1; TRBD1 is a possible D gene (6 bases). The receptor's source is a person aged 18-60 years who received the Ad26.COV2.S COVID-19 vaccine or a placebo. The CDR3 reads CASSQGEGNTEAFF. The CDR3 coding sequence is TGTGCCAGCTCACAGGGGGAAGGAAACACTGAAGCTTTCTTT.